This T cell receptor (beta chain) was identified in a study of early stage breast cancer tumors. Whole-study context: About 80% of the 16 invasive tumors were ER+, PR+ and HER2-. Average read coverage per sample was roughly 9.3-fold.

CDR1 and CDR2 (germline): SGHTA, FQGNSA. The CDR3 totals 12 residues. The V gene lost 4 bases and the J gene lost 4 bases, with 8 bases spanning the gap. The study, taken as a whole, reports: Blood repertoires resembled normal breast more than tumor.

Blood replicates held 0.5 ug DNA, tumor or normal breast around 1.5 ug, two each. Data came from immunoSEQ multiplex PCR; TCRdb stores just in-frame clones and leaves some out. The profile shows some 41,000 clones, 70% to 80% of them singletons. This clone turned up a few times. Its specificity is unknown. This sequence joins TRBV7-2 and TRBJ2-7; D may be TRBD1 (6 bases). The clonotype comes from a person between 50 and 60 years old with breast cancer. Sequencing was performed on blood. This chain's CDR3 is CASSSDRYEQYV. CDR3 coding DNA: TGTGCCAGCAGCTCGGACAGATACGAGCAGTACGTC.